The clone carrying this T cell receptor beta chain was seen only a few times. The sample belongs to a study of cytomegalovirus exposure and HLA in healthy donors. Amplification used 60 Vbeta primers and 13 Jbeta primers. Assay used: immunoSEQ multiplex PCR; TCRdb lists only in-frame clones, some missing. The profile covers about 140,000 clones, with around 77% appearing a single time and about 0.91% taken by the ten largest. CDR1 and CDR2 from the germline V gene are SGHRS and YFSETQ. CDR3 length equals 14 residues. With 0 bases clipped from V and 7 bases from J, the junction kept 7 bases outside the gene matches.

Sequenced input: PBMCs. The TCR sequence derives from a man between 18 and 29 years old in good health and CMV-seronegative. The chain carries TRBV5-1 and TRBJ2-7, with 7 bases fitting TRBD1. This chain's CDR3 is CASSLEGQPKEQYF. The DNA of the CDR3 is TGCGCCAGCAGCTTGGAGGGACAGCCCAAAGAGCAGTACTTC.